Sequencing of this T cell receptor (beta chain) was carried out in a study of cytomegalovirus exposure and HLA in healthy donors. Points from the study as a whole: Altogether, about 160 TCR beta chains were recorded as cytomegalovirus-associated. Most sequenced TCRs were rare (though some public TCRs occurred in many donors). As was reported, the classifier diagnosed cytomegalovirus status with high specificity and sensitivity.

Trimming stripped 6 bases from V and 3 bases from J, with 5 bases between. Germline lookup yields CDR1 SNHLY and CDR2 FYNNEI. This CDR3 has 11 amino acids. Primers included in the PCR were 60 Vbeta and 13 Jbeta primers. The assay was immunoSEQ multiplex PCR, and TCRdb's table has in-frame clones only and misses some. The sample holds some 110,000 clones, approximately 81% seen once. For this clone: Its target is unknown.

The chain is built from TRBV2 and TRBJ2-5; no clear D gene. This TCR derives from a man younger than 40 in good health and CMV-seropositive. Sample: PBMCs. The chain's CDR3 is CASRQKETQYF. The CDR3 DNA reads as TGTGCCAGCAGACAGAAAGAGACCCAGTACTTC.